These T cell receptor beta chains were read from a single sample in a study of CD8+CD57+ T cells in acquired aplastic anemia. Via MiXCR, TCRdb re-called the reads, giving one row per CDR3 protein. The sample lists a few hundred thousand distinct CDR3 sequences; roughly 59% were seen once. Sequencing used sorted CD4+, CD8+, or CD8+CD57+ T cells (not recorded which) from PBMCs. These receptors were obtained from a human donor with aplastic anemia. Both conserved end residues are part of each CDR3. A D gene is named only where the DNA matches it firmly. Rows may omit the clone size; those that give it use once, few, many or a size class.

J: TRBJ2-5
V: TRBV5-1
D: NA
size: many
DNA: TGCGCCAGCAGCCAAACAGGGATCATCGAGACCCAGTACTTC
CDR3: CASSQTGIIETQYF

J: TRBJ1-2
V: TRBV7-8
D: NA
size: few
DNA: TGTGCCAGCAGCTCGGGAATGGGCTACACCTTC
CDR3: CASSSGMGYTF

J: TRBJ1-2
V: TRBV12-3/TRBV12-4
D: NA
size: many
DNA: TGTGCCAGCAGTCGATCAAGGGGGGAGGGCTACACCTTC
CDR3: CASSRSRGEGYTF

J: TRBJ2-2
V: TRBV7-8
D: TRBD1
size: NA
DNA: TGTGCCAGCAGCTTAGAACGGGACAGGAACACCGGGGAGCTGTTTTTT
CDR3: CASSLERDRNTGELFF

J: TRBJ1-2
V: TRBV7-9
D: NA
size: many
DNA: TGTGCCAGCAGCTTATTACAGGACCGGCCCTATGGCTACACCTTC
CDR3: CASSLLQDRPYGYTF

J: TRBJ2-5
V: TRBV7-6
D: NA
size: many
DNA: TGTGCCAGCAGCCGAGGGGGGGGTAAAGAGACCCAGTACTTC
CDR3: CASSRGGGKETQYF

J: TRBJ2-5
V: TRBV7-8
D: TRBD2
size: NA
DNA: TGTGCCAGCAGCCCGACCCGGACTAGCGGAGAGACCCAGTACTTC
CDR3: CASSPTRTSGETQYF

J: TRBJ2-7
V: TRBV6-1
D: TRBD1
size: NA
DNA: TGTGCCAGCAGTTCCCACAGGGGGCTTGGCCGATCCGATTTC
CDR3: CASSSHRGLGRSDF

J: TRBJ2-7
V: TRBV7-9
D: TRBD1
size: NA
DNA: TGTGCCAGCAGCTTTTTCGGGACAGGGGGCTCGGAGCAGTACTTC
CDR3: CASSFFGTGGSEQYF

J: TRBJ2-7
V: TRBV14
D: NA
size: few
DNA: TGTGCCAGCAGCCGTACTAGGGATTCCTACGAGCAGTACTTC
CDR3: CASSRTRDSYEQYF

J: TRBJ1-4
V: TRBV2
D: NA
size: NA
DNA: TGTGCCAGCAGTGGGAGACAGAACTTTGGAGTTGTGGGTGAAAAACTGTTTTTT
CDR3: CASSGRQNFGVVGEKLFF

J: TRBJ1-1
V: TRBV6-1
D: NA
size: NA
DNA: TGTGCCAGCAGTGGGGGGGGGACTGAAGCTTTCTTT
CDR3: CASSGGGTEAFF

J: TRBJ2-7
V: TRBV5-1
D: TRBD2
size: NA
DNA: TGTGCCAGCAGCTTCCTTAGCGGGAGTCGTTCGGGGGAGCAGTACTTC
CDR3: CASSFLSGSRSGEQYF

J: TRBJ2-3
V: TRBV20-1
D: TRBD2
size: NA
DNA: TGCAGTGCTCCTCCCTGGGAGGGAACCACAGATACGCAGTATTTT
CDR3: CSAPPWEGTTDTQYF

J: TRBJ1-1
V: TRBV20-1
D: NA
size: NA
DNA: TGCAGTGCTCCCTTGGAGGGGGGGCACACTGAAGCTTTCTTT
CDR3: CSAPLEGGHTEAFF

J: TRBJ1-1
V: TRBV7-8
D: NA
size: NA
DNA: TGTGCCAGCAGCCAACAGACACGGGGATCATCCGCTGAAGCTTTCTTT
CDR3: CASSQQTRGSSAEAFF

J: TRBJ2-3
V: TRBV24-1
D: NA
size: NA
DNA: TGTGCCACCAGTGTCGACACAGATACGCAGTATTTT
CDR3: CATSVDTDTQYF

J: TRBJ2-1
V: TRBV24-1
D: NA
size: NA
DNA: TGTGCCACCAGTGATTTGGCGTCCGGAGGGGCGTTCTTC
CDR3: CATSDLASGGAFF

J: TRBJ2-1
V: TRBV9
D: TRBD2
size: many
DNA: TGTGCCAGCAGCGTAGGTAGCGGGACCTACAATGAGCAGTTCTTC
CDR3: CASSVGSGTYNEQFF

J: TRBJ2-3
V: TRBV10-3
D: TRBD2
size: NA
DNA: TGTGCCACCTTAGCGGGAACCACAGATACGCAGTATTTT
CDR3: CATLAGTTDTQYF

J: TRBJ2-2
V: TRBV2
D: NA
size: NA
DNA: TGTGCCAGCAGTGAAGCAGTGGGGGCGGGCGGGGAGCTGTTTTTT
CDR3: CASSEAVGAGGELFF

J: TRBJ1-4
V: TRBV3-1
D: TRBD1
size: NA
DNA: TGTGCCAGCAGCCGCCTGGCCAGGGGGCGAAATGAAAAACTGTTTTTT
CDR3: CASSRLARGRNEKLFF

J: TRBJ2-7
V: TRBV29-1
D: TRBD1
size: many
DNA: TGCAGCGTCGTTGATAGGGGGCAAGTCTACGAGCAGTACTTC
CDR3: CSVVDRGQVYEQYF

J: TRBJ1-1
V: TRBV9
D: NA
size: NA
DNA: TGTGCCAGCAGCGTGGGGGGCACTGAAGCTTTCTTT
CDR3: CASSVGGTEAFF

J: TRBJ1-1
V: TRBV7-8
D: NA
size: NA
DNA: TGTGCCAGCAGCTTAGCGAGCCAGATGAACACTGAAGCTTTCTTT
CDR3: CASSLASQMNTEAFF

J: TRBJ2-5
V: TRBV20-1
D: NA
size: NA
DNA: TGCAGTGCTAGCAGGAGGGCCAGGGAGACCCAGTACTTC
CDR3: CSASRRARETQYF

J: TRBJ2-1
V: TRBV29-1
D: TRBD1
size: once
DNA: TGCAGCGCCCTGGGACAGAACTCCTACAATGAGCAGTTCTTC
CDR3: CSALGQNSYNEQFF

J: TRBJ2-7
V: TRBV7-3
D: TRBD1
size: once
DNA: TGTGCCAGCAGCTGCCCGGGACAGCCCTACGAGCAGTACTTC
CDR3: CASSCPGQPYEQYF

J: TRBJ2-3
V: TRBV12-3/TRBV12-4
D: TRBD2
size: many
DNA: TGTGCCACGCAAGCGGGAGGGCCGGGAGATACGCAGTATTTT
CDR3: CATQAGGPGDTQYF

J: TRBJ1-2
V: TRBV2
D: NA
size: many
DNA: TGTGCCAGCAGTGTACAGGGAGGCTATGGCTACACCTTC
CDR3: CASSVQGGYGYTF

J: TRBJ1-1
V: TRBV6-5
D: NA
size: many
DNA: TGTGCCTCCAGTTACTGGGGGGGCGCGGCTTTCTTT
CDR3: CASSYWGGAAFF

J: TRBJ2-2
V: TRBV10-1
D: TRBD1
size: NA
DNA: TGCGCCACGGCAGGGGGCGATGGTCCGGGGGAGCTGTTTTTT
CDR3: CATAGGDGPGELFF

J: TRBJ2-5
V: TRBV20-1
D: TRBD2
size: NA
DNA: TGCAGTGCCCCGGGAGGTGGGCGGGAGACCCAGTACTTC
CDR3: CSAPGGGRETQYF

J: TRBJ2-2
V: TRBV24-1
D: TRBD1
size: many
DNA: TGTGCCACCAGTGATATGACAGGGGAAATCACCGGGGAGCTGTTTTTT
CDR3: CATSDMTGEITGELFF

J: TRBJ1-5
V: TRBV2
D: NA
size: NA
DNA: TGTGCCAGCATGGGCACGGGGCTGCGCCAGCCCCAGCATTTT
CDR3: CASMGTGLRQPQHF

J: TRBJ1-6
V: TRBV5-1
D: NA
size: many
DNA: TGCGCCAGCAGCTTGGGACAGAGCTATAATTCACCCCTCCACTTT
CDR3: CASSLGQSYNSPLHF

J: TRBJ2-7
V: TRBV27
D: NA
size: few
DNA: TGTGCCAGCAGTACCCAACAGGGGGGGTTGGCCTACGAGCAGTACTTC
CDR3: CASSTQQGGLAYEQYF

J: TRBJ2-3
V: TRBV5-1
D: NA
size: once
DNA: TGCGCCAGCAGCCGGACGGTGCAAGGAGATACGCAGTATTTT
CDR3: CASSRTVQGDTQYF